A single sample gave rise to the 11 T cell receptor beta chains below, sequenced in a study of OX40 agonist ivuxolimab in advanced cancers. Profiling relied on immunoSEQ multiplex PCR, and the TCRdb table lists in-frame clones only, not all of them. The table lists 20,000 or so clones, 82% of them singletons. The sequencing used CD4+ or CD8+ T cells sorted from blood, collected in a trial of the OX40 agonist ivuxolimab. All receptors come from an adult with an advanced solid tumor such as melanoma, head and neck, liver or kidney cancer.

V and J are TRBV27 and TRBJ2-3, with 9 bases aligning to TRBD2. CDR3 length: 15 residues. The ends lost 2 bases at V and 5 bases at J; junction bases unmatched: 5. Germline loops: CDR1 MNHEY, CDR2 SMNVEV (reference sequence). The CDR3 sequence: CASSLQAGGKDTQYF. The CDR3 DNA reads as TGTGCCAGCAGTTTACAAGCGGGGGGAAAAGATACGCAGTATTTT.

The chain links TRBV5-1 to TRBJ2-7; TRBD1 matches at 8 bases. The ends lost 3 bases at V and 5 bases at J; junction bases unmatched: 13. The CDR3 loop spans 16 amino acids. The germline V gene encodes CDR1 SGHRS and CDR2 YFSETQ. The CDR3 sequence: CASSWTGTSGGNEQYF. DNA of the CDR3: TGCGCCAGCAGCTGGACAGGGACGAGTGGAGGTAACGAGCAGTACTTC.

The chain links TRBV5-1 to TRBJ2-7; TRBD1 agrees at 7 bases. The CDR3 runs to 17 residues. The junction had 12 bases not matched to a gene; V was cut back by 0 bases and J by 3 bases. Per the germline V gene, CDR1 is SGHRS and CDR2 is YFSETQ. CDR3 in DNA: TGCGCCAGCAGCTTGGGTATAAACAGGGGCCCGGACTACGAGCAGTACTTC. As protein: CASSLGINRGPDYEQYF.

Only a few counts were recorded for this clone. This chain links TRBV7-6 with TRBJ1-1; unclear D gene. The CDR3 extends over 14 amino acids. V was trimmed by 2 bases and J by 0 bases, leaving 7 bases between them. CDR1 is SGHVS, CDR2 FNYEAQ, per germline. The CDR3 DNA reads TGTGCCAGCAGCTTAAGGACCTTGAACACTGAAGCTTTCTTT. It yields the protein CASSLRTLNTEAFF.

This chain joins TRBV7-9 and TRBJ1-2, with D unresolved. CDR1 SEHNR and CDR2 FQNEAQ come from the germline V gene (reference sequence). Trimming shortened V by 1 base and J by 8 bases, and 11 bases separated the two germline ends. This CDR3 region has 13 residues. The CDR3 region has the DNA TGTGCCAGCAGCTTAGGGGCCTCGAGCGGCTACACCTTC. Translating gives CASSLGASSGYTF.

The chain carries TRBV7-9 and TRBJ2-7, with D perhaps TRBD1 or TRBD2 (5 bases each). Germline loops: CDR1 SEHNR, CDR2 FQNEAQ (reference sequence). Trimming pared 1 base from V and 3 bases from J, leaving 13 bases between. The CDR3 consists of 15 residues. The CDR3: CASSLGPGRNYEQYF. The CDR3 region has the DNA TGTGCCAGCAGCTTAGGACCGGGACGAAACTACGAGCAGTACTTC.

V gene TRBV6-6 combines with J gene TRBJ2-1; 7 nucleotides agree with TRBD1. With 2 bases clipped from V and 5 bases from J, the junction kept 3 bases outside the gene matches. The length of the CDR3 is 14 residues. Germline CDR1 and CDR2: MNHNY and SVGAGI (reference sequence). The CDR3 DNA sequence: TGTGCCAGCAGTTACGACAGGGCGGACAATGAGCAGTTCTTC. Its protein is CASSYDRADNEQFF.

J is TRBJ2-2 and V is TRBV29-1; TRBD2 might be the D (5 bases). Germline V gene data show CDR1 as SQVTM and CDR2 as ANQGSEA. V was cut by 4 bases and J by 4 bases, with 10 bases left in between. CDR3 length equals 13 residues. CDR3 region: CSVGIGSTGELFF. The CDR3 region has the DNA TGCAGCGTTGGGATAGGGAGCACCGGGGAGCTGTTTTTT.

The table lists this clone with a few counts. The chain employs TRBV5-4 and TRBJ2-5, with 13 bases aligning to TRBD2. Germline CDR1 and CDR2: SGHNT and YYREEE (reference sequence). This CDR3 region has 15 residues. With 7 bases clipped from V and 0 bases from J, the junction kept 3 bases outside the gene matches. The CDR3 sequence: CASGGLAGNQETQYF. CDR3 coding DNA: TGTGCCAGCGGGGGACTAGCGGGAAACCAAGAGACCCAGTACTTC.

J is TRBJ1-1 and V is TRBV20-1; D call uncertain. Germline V gene data show CDR1 as DFQATT and CDR2 as SNEGSKA (reference sequence). Trimming removed 4 bases at V and 1 base at J, with 4 bases between. This CDR3 has 11 residues. The CDR3 nucleotides read TGCAGTGCTAACGGGAACACTGAAGCTTTCTTT. The encoded protein is CSANGNTEAFF.

V gene TRBV28 combines with J gene TRBJ1-2, with TRBD1 as a possible D gene (5 bases). The germline V and J ends were trimmed by 8 bases and 0 bases, with 19 bases remaining between them. The CDR3 contains 16 residues. The germline CDR1 and CDR2 sequences are MDHEN and SYDVKM. CDR3 protein: CASGVPGGEANYGYTF. The CDR3 region has the DNA TGTGCCAGCGGGGTGCCCGGGGGAGAAGCTAACTATGGCTACACCTTC.